The 25 T cell receptor beta chains reported below all come from one sample, sequenced in a study of T-cell memory formation after mild COVID-19. Each CDR3 protein is one row after TCRdb ran MiXCR on the 5' RACE reads. The table shows just over 150,000 distinct CDR3 sequences, with roughly 30% occurring only once. Sequenced: PBMCs or a T cell subset sorted from them (not recorded which). Receptors originate from an adult woman who had mild COVID-19 (a few samples of this study predate the infection). Cell type and time point are not known.

This clonotype was picked up a small number of times. The chain recombines TRBV4-1 with TRBJ2-3, with 8 bases aligning to TRBD1. Germline-derived CDR1 and CDR2 are MGHRA and YSYEKL. Trimming at V came to 0 bases and at J to 1 base, leaving 3 bases not matched to a gene. CDR3 size: 16 residues. CDR3 sequence: CASSQEGRGRTDTQYF. The CDR3, as DNA: TGCGCCAGCAGCCAAGAGGGCAGGGGGCGCACAGATACGCAGTATTTT.

The CDR3: CASSPSLASSSYNEQFF. The CDR3 region has the DNA TGTGCCAGCAGCCCATCACTAGCGTCCAGCTCCTACAATGAGCAGTTCTTC. The chain couples TRBV7-9 to TRBJ2-1; TRBD2 agrees at 7 bases. Germline CDR1 is SEHNR and CDR2 is FQNEAQ (reference sequence). CDR3 length equals 17 residues. V shed 5 bases, J shed 0 bases, and the junction held 10 bases outside the gene matches.

The V and J genes are TRBV7-2 and TRBJ2-7; a weak D match, TRBD2 (6 bases). Germline assignment: CDR1 SGHTA and CDR2 FQGNSA. V lost 1 base and J lost 6, with 10 bases in between. CDR3 length equals 13 residues. The CDR3 nucleotides are TGTGCCAGCAGCTTAGGACTAGTAGGCGAGCAGTACTTC. Its protein is CASSLGLVGEQYF.

The chain couples TRBV5-1 to TRBJ1-2; D might be TRBD1 (5 bases). Germline V gene data show CDR1 as SGHRS and CDR2 as YFSETQ. This CDR3 region has 15 residues. V was clipped by 6 bases and J by 0 bases, with 15 bases between them. For the CDR3, the DNA is TGCGCCAGCATCCTCGGGACCGAGACTAACTATGGCTACACCTTC. Its translation is CASILGTETNYGYTF.

This chain connects TRBV9 to TRBJ2-1; D is unclear. Germline V gives CDR1 SGDLS, CDR2 YYNGEE. This CDR3 comprises 15 residues. The V end was cut by 0 bases, the J end by 8 bases, with 15 bases between. The CDR3 nucleotides are TGTGCCAGCAGCGTAGGCGTAAAAGGCGGCGATGAGCAGTTCTTC. Protein: CASSVGVKGGDEQFF.

This clonotype was observed a handful of times. The J gene is TRBJ2-7, the V gene TRBV6-2 or TRBV6-3; perhaps TRBD2 as D (5 bases). CDR3 size: 14 residues. Germline CDR1 reads MNHEY; CDR2 reads SVGEGT. V was trimmed by 3 bases and J by 1 base, leaving 10 bases between them. DNA of the CDR3: TGTGCCAGCAGTTATGAGGACTTTTCCTACGAGCAGTACTTC. Amino acid sequence: CASSYEDFSYEQYF.

This clonotype came up a few times. The DNA of the CDR3 is TGTGCCAGCAGTTTCAGCCCAGTTGTCGGGACAGGGAGTTTATCTGGAAACACCATATATTTT. It codes for CASSFSPVVGTGSLSGNTIYF. V gene TRBV11-2 combines with J gene TRBJ1-3; 9 bases are shared with TRBD1. The CDR3 spans 21 residues. Trimming cost V 6 bases and J 1 base; bases outside gene matches: 22. Germline V gives CDR1 SGHAT, CDR2 FQNNGV. Looking up the rest from reference TRBV11-2 and TRBJ1-3 gives the full variable domain: EAGVAQSPRYKIIEKRQSVAFWCNPISGHATLYWYQQILGQGPKLLIQFQNNGVVDDSQLPKDRFSAERLKGVDSTLKIQPAKLEDSAVYLCASSFSPVVGTGSLSGNTIYFGEGSWLTVV.

This sequence joins TRBV11-2 and TRBJ2-1; no reliable D call. Germline assignment: CDR1 SGHAT and CDR2 FQNNGV. The germline V and J ends were trimmed by 2 bases and 7 bases, with 21 bases remaining between them. The CDR3 extends over 17 amino acids. CDR3 residues: CASSLSSVSARSNEQFF. CDR3 nucleotides: TGTGCCAGCAGCTTATCAAGCGTAAGCGCGCGGTCTAATGAGCAGTTCTTC.

The sample holds a few counts of this clonotype. The V gene is TRBV10-3, the J gene TRBJ2-2; D is uncertain. The ends were cut back, 0 bases at V and 0 bases at J, with 8 bases in the middle. Germline V gene data show CDR1 as ENHRY and CDR2 as SYGVKD. CDR3 length equals 16 residues. This chain's CDR3 is CAISESGAANTGELFF. For the CDR3, the DNA is TGTGCCATCAGTGAGTCGGGCGCCGCGAACACCGGGGAGCTGTTTTTT.

This clonotype was seen a handful of times. The chain joins TRBV5-5 to TRBJ1-1; unclear D gene. Germline V gives CDR1 SGHKS, CDR2 YYEKEE (reference sequence). This CDR3 contains 14 residues. V shed 4 bases and J shed 4 bases, with 14 bases lying between them. This chain's CDR3 is CASSHGEGLTEAFF. CDR3 in DNA: TGTGCCAGCAGCCACGGGGAGGGTCTCACTGAAGCTTTCTTT. Supplemented by reference TRBV5-5 and TRBJ1-1, the full variable domain reads DAGVTQSPTHLIKTRGQQVTLRCSPISGHKSVSWYQQVLGQGPQFIFQYYEKEERGRGNFPDRFSARQFPNYSSELNVNALLLGDSALYLCASSHGEGLTEAFFGQGTRLTVV.

This chain uses TRBV20-1 with TRBJ1-2; D ambiguous. Germline lookup yields CDR1 DFQATT and CDR2 SNEGSKA (reference sequence). The CDR3 runs to 12 residues. V was shortened by 6 bases and J by 7 bases, with 15 bases between the two germline ends. CDR3 sequence reads: CSAPRGSGGYTF. Written as DNA, the CDR3 is TGCAGTGCCCCGCGCGGGTCGGGTGGCTACACCTTC.

This clonotype was picked up a small number of times. CDR3 amino acids: CASSYATPRGSNQPQHF. The CDR3 nucleotides read TGTGCCAGCAGTTACGCGACCCCCAGGGGAAGCAATCAGCCCCAGCATTTT. V gene TRBV6-2 or TRBV6-3 combines with J gene TRBJ1-5; maybe TRBD1 (6 bases). Germline-derived CDR1 and CDR2 are MNHEY and SVGEGT. The CDR3 spans 17 residues. V lost 2 bases, J lost 1 base, and 15 bases lay in between.

The chain carries TRBV7-8 and TRBJ2-4; TRBD2 aligns across 9 bases. CDR3 length: 19 residues. Germline V gives CDR1 SGHVS, CDR2 FQNEAQ. V dropped 5 bases and J dropped 0; count of bases not matched to a gene: 14. Written as DNA, the CDR3 is TGTGCCAGCAGCCAAAGGCGGCTAGCGGGGTCGCTAGCCAAAAACATTCAGTACTTC. Translation gives CASSQRRLAGSLAKNIQYF.

This clonotype was counted only a few times. The genes are TRBV19 and TRBJ1-2; D gene ambiguous. This CDR3 region has 14 residues. V lost 3 bases to trimming and J lost 2 bases, with 10 bases between them. The V gene's germline CDR1 is LNHDA and CDR2 SQIVND (reference sequence). The DNA for the CDR3 is TGTGCCAGTAGTATTACCGCCGTAAACTATGGCTACACCTTC. This sequence encodes CASSITAVNYGYTF.

This clonotype has only a few counts. V usage is TRBV9 and J usage is TRBJ1-4; 7 nucleotides align to TRBD1. The CDR3 consists of 16 residues. Germline CDR1 is SGDLS and CDR2 is YYNGEE. J lost 3 bases, V lost 0 bases, and 5 bases had no gene match. DNA for the CDR3: TGTGCCAGCAGCGTAGGAAGGGGGCGATCTAATGAAAAACTGTTTTTT. Protein product: CASSVGRGRSNEKLFF.

The CDR3 sequence: CASSSGPAGNQPQHF. DNA of the CDR3: TGTGCCAGCAGCTCGGGACCGGCGGGCAATCAGCCCCAGCATTTT. V gene TRBV7-9 combines with J gene TRBJ1-5; perhaps TRBD1 as D (5 bases). Germline CDR1 SEHNR, CDR2 FQNEAQ (reference sequence). V was shortened by 4 bases and J by 2 bases, with 12 bases between the two germline ends. The CDR3 is 15 amino acids.

This clonotype was observed a few times. The chain employs TRBV20-1 and TRBJ2-3; possibly TRBD1 or TRBD2 for D (6 bases each). Trimming removed 4 bases from V and 6 bases from J, with 14 bases in between. The CDR3 is made up of 13 amino acids. Germline V gene data show CDR1 as DFQATT and CDR2 as SNEGSKA (reference sequence). The CDR3 loop is CSAKSGGPDTQYF. The CDR3 DNA follows: TGCAGTGCTAAAAGTGGGGGGCCCGATACGCAGTATTTT.

The chain links TRBV6-2 or TRBV6-3 to TRBJ2-2, with 11 bases aligning to TRBD2. CDR1 is MNHEY and CDR2 is SVGEGT in the germline V gene. With 6 bases clipped from V and 8 bases from J, the junction kept 8 bases outside the gene matches. The CDR3 has 15 amino acids. CDR3 bases: TGTGCCAGCAGATTCAATAGCGGGAGGGCTGGGGAGCTGTTTTTT. Its translation is CASRFNSGRAGELFF.

This clonotype was picked up a small number of times. This chain connects TRBV7-8 to TRBJ2-3; the D is unclear. The CDR3 loop spans 14 amino acids. Trimming pared 4 bases from V and 2 bases from J, leaving 10 bases between. Germline assignment: CDR1 SGHVS and CDR2 FQNEAQ. The CDR3 here is CASSSLRPTDTQYF. CDR3 sequence (DNA): TGTGCCAGCAGCTCCTTACGTCCCACAGATACGCAGTATTTT.

The CDR3: CASSYSQGSGTEAFF. The CDR3, as DNA: TGCGCCAGCAGCTATTCACAGGGGTCGGGCACTGAAGCTTTCTTT. The rearrangement joins TRBV5-1 to TRBJ1-1; TRBD1 aligns across 7 bases. This CDR3 spans 15 amino acids. After removal of 3 bases from V and 4 bases from J, the junction contained 9 bases not matched to a gene. CDR1 is SGHRS, CDR2 YFSETQ, per germline.

A single count supports this clonotype. The CDR3 loop reads CSVAGGTNYGYTF. In nucleotides, the CDR3 is TGCAGCGTTGCGGGTGGGACTAACTATGGCTACACCTTC. The rearrangement joins TRBV29-1 to TRBJ1-2; D ambiguous. Germline CDR1 SQVTM, CDR2 ANQGSEA. V was shortened by 4 bases and J by 0 bases, with 9 bases between the two germline ends. The CDR3 has 13 amino acids.

V usage is TRBV9 and J usage is TRBJ1-5; D may be TRBD1 (5 bases). CDR1 SGDLS and CDR2 YYNGEE come from the germline V gene. V was cut by 0 bases and J by 1 base, with 11 bases left in between. The CDR3 sequence is 16 residues long. The CDR3 DNA follows: TGTGCCAGCAGCGTAGATGCAGGGAGGAGCAATCAGCCCCAGCATTTT. It encodes CASSVDAGRSNQPQHF.

Written as DNA, the CDR3 is TGTGCCAGCAGGGGACCACGGCGGCAGGGAGGCACAGATACGCAGTATTTT. Translating gives CASRGPRRQGGTDTQYF. The chain has TRBV2 and TRBJ2-3, with D perhaps assigned TRBD1 or TRBD2 (5 bases each). V lost 6 bases and J lost 1, with 20 bases in between. The CDR3 sequence is 17 residues long. Germline CDR1 SNHLY, CDR2 FYNNEI.

This clonotype was counted a few times. The chain uses TRBV6-2 or TRBV6-3 and TRBJ2-1; the match to TRBD2 covers 10 bases. Losses at the gene ends were 4 bases for V and 4 bases for J; bases not matched to a gene: 10. There are 17 residues in the CDR3. The germline CDR1 and CDR2 sequences are MNHEY and SVGEGT. CDR3 loop: CASSFSPTSGLYNEQFF. DNA for the CDR3: TGTGCCAGCAGTTTCTCCCCGACTAGCGGGCTGTACAATGAGCAGTTCTTC.

This rearrangement joins TRBV2 to TRBJ2-1; D is unclear. The CDR3 is made up of 13 amino acids. V gave up 7 bases and J gave up 1 base, with 8 bases separating them. Germline CDR1 is SNHLY and CDR2 is FYNNEI. CDR3 in amino acids: CASKADSYNEQFF. CDR3 DNA: TGTGCCAGCAAGGCAGATTCCTACAATGAGCAGTTCTTC. The full variable domain, in which reference TRBV2 and TRBJ2-1 provide the parts outside the CDR3, is EPEVTQTPSHQVTQMGQEVILRCVPISNHLYFYWYRQILGQKVEFLVSFYNNEISEKSEIFDDQFSVERPDGSNFTLKIRSTKLEDSAMYFCASKADSYNEQFFGPGTRLTVL.